Listed below are T cell receptor beta chains from one sample, sequenced in a study of T-cell reconstitution after alpha-beta-depleted transplantation in children. TCRdb fed the PCR reads into MiXCR, producing one record per CDR3 protein. The sample lists 750,000 to 950,000 distinct CDR3 sequences; around 17% were seen once. Source: PBMCs, mostly from graft donor cells, taken 360 days after TCRalphabeta/CD19-depleted stem cell transplant. The receptors come from a male patient younger than 18 who had a stem cell transplant for acute lymphoblastic leukemia, so the T cells may come from the graft donor. Both conserved end residues are part of each CDR3. The D gene is left open where the match is weak. Only part of the rows carry a size: once, few, many, or a class if the clone is expanded.

D: .
size: few
J: TRBJ2-5
V: TRBV7-2
CDR3: CASSRNLQETQYF
DNA: TGTGCCAGCAGCCGCAATCTTCAAGAGACCCAGTACTTC

D: TRBD1
size: .
J: TRBJ1-1
V: TRBV9
CDR3: CASSVTQGATEAFF
DNA: TGTGCCAGCAGCGTGACACAGGGGGCCACTGAAGCTTTCTTT

D: .
size: few
J: TRBJ1-6
V: TRBV2
CDR3: CASSEIGPSPLHF
DNA: TGTGCCAGCAGTGAAATAGGGCCTTCACCCCTCCACTTT

D: .
size: .
J: TRBJ1-2
V: TRBV6-1
CDR3: CASSQARGGYGYTF
DNA: TGTGCCAGCAGCCAGGCCCGGGGGGGCTATGGCTACACCTTC

D: .
size: .
J: TRBJ2-3
V: TRBV7-9
CDR3: CASSSPSSNTQYF
DNA: TGTGCCAGCAGCTCTCCCTCTTCTAATACGCAGTATTTT

D: .
size: many
J: TRBJ2-1
V: TRBV4-1
CDR3: CASSWSPYNEQFF
DNA: TGCGCCAGCAGCTGGTCCCCTTACAATGAGCAGTTCTTC

D: .
size: .
J: TRBJ2-2
V: TRBV5-1
CDR3: CASSLVDWNTGELFF
DNA: TGCGCCAGCAGCTTGGTGGACTGGAACACCGGGGAGCTGTTTTTT

D: .
size: .
J: TRBJ2-7
V: TRBV18
CDR3: CASSLSDRSNYEQYF
DNA: TGTGCCAGCTCACTATCCGACAGATCAAACTACGAGCAGTACTTC

D: TRBD2
size: .
J: TRBJ2-5
V: TRBV4-1
CDR3: CASGPKAGTSGQETQYF
DNA: TGCGCCAGCGGCCCCAAGGCCGGGACTAGCGGCCAAGAGACCCAGTACTTC

D: .
size: few
J: TRBJ1-4
V: TRBV10-2
CDR3: CASSGGPEKLFF
DNA: TGCGCCAGCAGTGGTGGCCCGGAAAAACTGTTTTTT

D: TRBD1
size: .
J: TRBJ1-2
V: TRBV4-1
CDR3: CASSQDSTGGFYGYTF
DNA: TGCGCCAGCAGCCAAGATTCGACAGGGGGGTTCTATGGCTACACCTTC

D: .
size: .
J: TRBJ2-3
V: TRBV29-1
CDR3: CSVEDFGQTSTDTQYF
DNA: TGCAGCGTTGAAGATTTTGGCCAGACGAGCACAGATACGCAGTATTTT

D: .
size: many
J: TRBJ1-6
V: TRBV7-2
CDR3: CASSLRTGINSPLHF
DNA: TGTGCCAGCAGCTTAAGGACTGGAATTAATTCACCCCTCCACTTT

D: TRBD2
size: many
J: TRBJ2-7
V: TRBV12-3/TRBV12-4
CDR3: CASSLSAGVVEQYF
DNA: TGTGCCAGCAGTTTGTCAGCGGGAGTTGTCGAGCAGTACTTC

D: TRBD2
size: .
J: TRBJ2-7
V: TRBV2
CDR3: CASKGRTSGSYEQYF
DNA: TGTGCCAGCAAGGGGAGGACTAGCGGGAGTTACGAGCAGTACTTC